This T cell receptor (beta chain) was recorded in a study of blood T cell repertoires in COVID-19 (dated by TCRdb to between 2020 and 2021). Regarding the study in general: Collaborator samples came from the United States, Italy and Spain and covered acute and convalescent phases of COVID-19. The material from the prospective study consisted of cDNA or gDNA derived from T cells, B-cell-depleted T cells, or PBMCs. Subjects who had been exposed to COVID-19, were actively infected with it, or had recovered from it provided the deeply sampled blood TCRbeta repertoires that made up the dataset. A freely available public database, intended as a resource for researchers studying the immune response to SARS-CoV-2, is where the repertoires were released. The samples were drawn from the first 160 participants of the ongoing ImmuneRACE study and from about 1,200 subjects provided by 6 global collaborators. A de-identified subject ID, COVID-19 status, age in years and sex were almost always included in the sample metadata. Where available, HLA class I and class II types were obtained from metadata supplied by the sample provider rather than from assay-based typing.

On this clone: The specificity of this receptor is unknown. Base qualities are missing; no much larger clone stands one base away.

Whole blood was collected in K2EDTA tubes by collaborating institutions according to the institutions' own protocols. For TCRbeta analysis, collaborators shipped samples as frozen whole blood, isolated PBMCs, or DNA extracted from either of those sample types. TCRbeta CDR3 regions were amplified from genomic DNA by means of the immunoSEQ Assay, a bias-controlled multiplex PCR. On the authors' methods: Within the assay, amplification of reference gene primers was used to estimate how many nucleated cells each sample contained. Sequence reads were collapsed and filtered to measure the absolute abundance of every unique TCRbeta CDR3 rearrangement. For each sample, productive Simpson clonality was calculated by taking the square root of Simpson's diversity index across productive rearrangements. What TCRdb holds here is the immuneACCESS table cut down to in-frame rearrangements. Part of the clones is not present; checked against another copy, under half of the missing clones reflect an unresolved V gene, and the others are unexplained. V, J and clone size were drawn from that table, and D and trimming were deduced from the DNA. The sample profile shows under 65,000 clones; approximately 90% of them were found once. The ten largest clones add up to 15% to 20% of the sample.

Study-wide findings and limitations: How much clinical and demographic metadata was included differed by source and by participant, and the metadata was provided uncurated.

The germline V gene (reference sequence) supplies CDR1 LGHDT and CDR2 YNNKEL. From its cysteine to its phenylalanine, the CDR3 spans 15 amino acids. Only CDR3 DNA remains: 45 bases, in frame from the first base. V ends up 2 bases short and J 8 bases short, with an unmatched junction base count of 6. The TCR sequence derives from a man of 80 years or more with acute or convalescent COVID-19. The rearrangement joined TRBV3-1 (or the pseudogene TRBV3-2) to TRBJ2-1; 10 bases in between match TRBD1. Source material: peripheral blood. CDR3 reads: CASSQQGQGDDEQFF. The nucleotide sequence reads TGTGCCAGCAGCCAACAAGGACAGGGGGACGATGAGCAGTTCTTC.